The TCR beta chain under discussion was sequenced for a study of shared clonotypes between healthy human individuals. Looking at the study overall: CD4 naive and CD4 memory each took three plates per donor, while CD8 naive took two and CD8 memory one.

Whole-study findings and limits: Only blood was sampled; tissue repertoires likely differ. The study generally estimated greater richness for naive than memory subsets.

As to this clone: The antigen remains unidentified.

Assay used: immunoSEQ multiplex PCR; TCRdb lists only in-frame clones, some missing. Among over 2 million clones listed, roughly 95% were seen once. In the naive CD8 group, cells lacked CD45RO and were positively selected for CCR7, so terminally differentiated effector memory CD45RA+ cells were left out. Each donor was a Caucasian adult residing in Nashville, Tennessee. The CDR3 is made up of 18 amino acids. Germline V CDR1 and CDR2: SGHNT, YYREEE (reference sequence). V was clipped by 2 bases and J by 0 bases, with 18 bases between them. The J gene is TRBJ2-1, the V gene TRBV5-4; TRBD2 might be the D (6 bases). Sequencing used naive CD8+ T cells sorted from blood. The source of this sequence is a young man in good health. The DNA of the CDR3 is TGTGCCAGCAGCTTAGAGCCTCGCGGGACGAACTCCTACAATGAGCAGTTCTTC. This gives the protein CASSLEPRGTNSYNEQFF.